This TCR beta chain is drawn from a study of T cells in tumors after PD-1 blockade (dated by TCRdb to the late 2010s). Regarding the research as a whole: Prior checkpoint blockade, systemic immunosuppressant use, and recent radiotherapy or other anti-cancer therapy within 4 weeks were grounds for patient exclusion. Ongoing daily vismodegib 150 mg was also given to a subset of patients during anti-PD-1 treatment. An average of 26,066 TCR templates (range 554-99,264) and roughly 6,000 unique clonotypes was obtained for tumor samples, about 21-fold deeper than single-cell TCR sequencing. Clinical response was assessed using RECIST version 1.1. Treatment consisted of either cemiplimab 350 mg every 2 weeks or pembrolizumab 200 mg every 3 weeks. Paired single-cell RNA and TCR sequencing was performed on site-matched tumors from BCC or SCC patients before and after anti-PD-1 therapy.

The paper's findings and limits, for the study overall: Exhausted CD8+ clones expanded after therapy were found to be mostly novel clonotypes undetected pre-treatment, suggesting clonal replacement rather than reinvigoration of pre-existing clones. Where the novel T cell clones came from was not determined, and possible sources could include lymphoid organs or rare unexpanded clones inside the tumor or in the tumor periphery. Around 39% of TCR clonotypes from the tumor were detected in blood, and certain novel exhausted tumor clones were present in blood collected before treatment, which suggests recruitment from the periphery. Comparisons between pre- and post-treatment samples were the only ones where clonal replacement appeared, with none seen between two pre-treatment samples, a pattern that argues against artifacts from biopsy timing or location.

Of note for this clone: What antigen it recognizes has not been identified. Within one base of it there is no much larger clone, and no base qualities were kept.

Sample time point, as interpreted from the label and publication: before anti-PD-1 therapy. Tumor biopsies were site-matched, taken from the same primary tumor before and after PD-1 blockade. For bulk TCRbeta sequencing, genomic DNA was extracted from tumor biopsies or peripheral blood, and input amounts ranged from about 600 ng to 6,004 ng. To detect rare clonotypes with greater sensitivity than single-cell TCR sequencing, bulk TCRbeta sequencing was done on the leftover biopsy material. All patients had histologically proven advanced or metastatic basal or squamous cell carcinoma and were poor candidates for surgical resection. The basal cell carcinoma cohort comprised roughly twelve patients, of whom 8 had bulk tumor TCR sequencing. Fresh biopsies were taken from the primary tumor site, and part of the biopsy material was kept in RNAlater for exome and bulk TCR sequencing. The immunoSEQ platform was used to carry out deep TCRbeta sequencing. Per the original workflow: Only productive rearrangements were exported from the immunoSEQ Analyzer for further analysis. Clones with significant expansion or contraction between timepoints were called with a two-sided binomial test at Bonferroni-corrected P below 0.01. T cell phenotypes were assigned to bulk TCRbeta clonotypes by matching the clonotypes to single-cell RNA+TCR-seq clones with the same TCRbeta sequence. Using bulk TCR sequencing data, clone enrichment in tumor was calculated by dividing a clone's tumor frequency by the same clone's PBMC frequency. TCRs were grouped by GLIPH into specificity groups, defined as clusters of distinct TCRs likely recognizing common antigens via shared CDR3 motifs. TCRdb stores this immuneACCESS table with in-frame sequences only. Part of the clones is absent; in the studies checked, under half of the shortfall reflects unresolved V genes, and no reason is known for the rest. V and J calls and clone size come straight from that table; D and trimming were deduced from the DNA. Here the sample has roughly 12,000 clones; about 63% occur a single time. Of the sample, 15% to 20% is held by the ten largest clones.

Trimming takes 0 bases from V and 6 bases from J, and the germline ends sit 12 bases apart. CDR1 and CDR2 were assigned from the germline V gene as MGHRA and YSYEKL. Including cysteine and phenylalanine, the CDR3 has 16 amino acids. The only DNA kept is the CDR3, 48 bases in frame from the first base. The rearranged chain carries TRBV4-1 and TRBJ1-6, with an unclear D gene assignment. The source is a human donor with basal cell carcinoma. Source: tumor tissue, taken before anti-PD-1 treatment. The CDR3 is CASSQESGPANSPLHF. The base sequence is TGCGCCAGCAGCCAAGAGTCAGGACCCGCTAATTCACCCCTCCACTTT.